The 28 T cell receptor beta chains listed next were all sequenced from one sample in a study of T cells in Graves' hyperthyroidism and ophthalmopathy. RNA transcripts yielded amplified TCR beta CDR3 regions. A set of HTBI primers served as the primers for a first-round RT-PCR of the TCR CDR3. TCRdb re-derived calls from the multiplex PCR reads in MiXCR, one entry per CDR3 protein. The profile shows around 340,000 distinct CDR3 sequences, 15% to 20% of them singletons. The specimen was blood. Receptors originate from a woman aged 40 to 50 with Graves' ophthalmopathy.

This clonotype was counted many times. V gene TRBV13 combines with J gene TRBJ2-7; D could derive from TRBD1 or TRBD2 (5 bases each). The CDR3 loop spans 15 amino acids. Germline CDR1 is PRHDT and CDR2 is FYEKMQ (reference sequence). The V end lost 4 bases, the J end lost 2 bases, and 15 bases lay between the germline ends. The CDR3 is CASSSGRDGAYEQYF. The CDR3 bases are TGTGCCAGCAGCTCAGGCCGGGACGGAGCCTACGAGCAGTACTTC.

V usage is TRBV7-9 and J usage is TRBJ2-7; 12 positions match TRBD2. J was trimmed by 3 bases and V by 5 bases; bases with no gene match: 2. This CDR3 region has 14 residues. Germline V gene sequence: CDR1 SEHNR, CDR2 FQNEAQ (reference sequence). For the CDR3, the DNA is TGTGCCAGCAGCGTGACTAGCGGGAGCTACGAGCAGTACTTC. Translating gives CASSVTSGSYEQYF.

The V and J genes are TRBV28 and TRBJ2-5, with TRBD2 matching over 7 bases. This CDR3 is 14 amino acids long. Germline trimming cut 6 bases from V and 5 bases from J; bases unmatched to any gene: 9. The germline V gene encodes CDR1 MDHEN and CDR2 SYDVKM. The CDR3 reads CASSEVGREETQYF. Here the CDR3 DNA reads TGTGCCAGCAGCGAGGTGGGGAGGGAGGAGACCCAGTACTTC.

This clonotype was seen ten or more times. The chain couples TRBV4-1 to TRBJ2-7; no firm D call. Trimming took 0 bases from V and 7 from J, leaving 7 bases between them. The CDR3 length is 12 residues. Germline-derived CDR1 and CDR2 are MGHRA and YSYEKL. CDR3 amino acids: CASSQDGREQYF. The DNA for the CDR3 is TGCGCCAGCAGCCAAGATGGACGGGAGCAGTACTTC.

Many counts were recorded for this clonotype. The rearrangement joins TRBV6-2 or TRBV6-3 to TRBJ2-6, with D unclear. V was clipped by 6 bases and J by 0 bases, with 6 bases between them. This CDR3 spans 14 amino acids. Germline loops: CDR1 MNHEY, CDR2 SVGEGT. CDR3: CASSQSSGANVLTF. The CDR3 region has the DNA TGTGCCAGCAGCCAAAGCTCTGGGGCCAACGTCCTGACTTTC.

This clonotype was counted many times. The V call is TRBV7-9, the J call TRBJ2-7; 10 bases match TRBD2. V shed 3 bases and J 7 bases; nucleotides not matched to a gene: 12. The germline gives CDR1 SEHNR, CDR2 FQNEAQ (reference sequence). This CDR3 contains 16 residues. CDR3 bases: TGTGCCAGCAGCTTCAGTCTAGCGGGAGACCTGCGGGAGCAGTACTTC. It is translated as CASSFSLAGDLREQYF.

This clonotype was seen many times. The rearrangement joins TRBV9 to TRBJ1-1; D is unclear. CDR3 length: 15 amino acids. Germline CDR1 and CDR2: SGDLS and YYNGEE. The V gene lost 5 bases and the J gene lost 0 bases, with 14 bases spanning the gap. CDR3 sequence: CASSNSPTLNTEAFF. CDR3 nucleotide sequence: TGTGCCAGCAGTAACTCCCCGACTTTGAACACTGAAGCTTTCTTT.

This clonotype has ten or more counts. This chain links TRBV7-2 with TRBJ1-2; no firm D call. This CDR3 has 20 amino acids. Germline lookup yields CDR1 SGHTA and CDR2 FQGNSA. V shed 2 bases and J shed 7 bases, with 32 bases lying between them. CDR3 in DNA: TGTGCCAGCAGCTTACTTTCGGCAGGCAGTACTACGTTGCCCCTTGGTGGCTACACCTTC. Amino acids: CASSLLSAGSTTLPLGGYTF.

This clonotype was counted many times. The V call is TRBV20-1, the J call TRBJ2-3; tentatively, D is TRBD1 (6 bases). This CDR3 is built from 13 residues. Trimming stripped 1 base from V and 6 bases from J, with 11 bases between. Looked up from germline, CDR1 is DFQATT and CDR2 is SNEGSKA (reference sequence). The CDR3, as DNA: TGCAGTGCTAGAGTCCAACAGGGTGATACGCAGTATTTT. It translates to CSARVQQGDTQYF.

The table lists this clonotype with many counts. This chain links TRBV14 with TRBJ1-1; D is ambiguous. The V end was cut by 2 bases, the J end by 0 bases, with 16 bases between. CDR1 and CDR2 from the germline V gene are SGHDN and FVKESK. The CDR3 extends over 17 amino acids. CDR3 nucleotide sequence: TGTGCCAGCAGCCAAATAAAGGAAACAGTCATGAACACTGAAGCTTTCTTT. Amino acid sequence: CASSQIKETVMNTEAFF.

This clonotype came up many times. The chain joins TRBV7-9 to TRBJ1-1; a weak D match, TRBD1 (6 bases). This CDR3 has 15 residues. Trimming took 5 bases from V and 2 from J, leaving 15 bases between them. CDR1 and CDR2 (germline): SEHNR, FQNEAQ (reference sequence). CDR3 bases: TGTGCCAGCAGCCCCCCGCAGGGGTCTAACACTGAAGCTTTCTTT. Translating gives CASSPPQGSNTEAFF.

This clonotype appeared many times. CDR3 sequence: CASSQRDGNTEAFF. CDR3 DNA sequence: TGCGCCAGCAGCCAAAGGGACGGGAACACTGAAGCTTTCTTT. J is TRBJ1-1 and V is TRBV4-1; a weak D match, TRBD1 (5 bases). Between the trimmed V and J ends, which lost 2 bases and 1 base, there was a span of 8 bases. The CDR3 is 14 amino acids. Per germline, CDR1 MGHRA and CDR2 YSYEKL.

The chain is built from TRBV6-2 or TRBV6-3 and TRBJ1-2; D is possibly TRBD1 (5 bases). The CDR3 loop spans 15 amino acids. The germline gives CDR1 MNHEY, CDR2 SVGEGT. Trimming stripped 5 bases from V and 3 bases from J, with 16 bases between. The CDR3 is CASSTTRDFYYGYTF. The CDR3 nucleotides read TGTGCCAGCAGTACGACCAGGGATTTCTACTATGGCTACACCTTC.

The chain couples TRBV2 to TRBJ2-5; D uncertain. CDR3 size: 13 residues. Germline CDR1 SNHLY, CDR2 FYNNEI. V shed 4 bases and J shed 4 bases, with 10 bases lying between them. This CDR3 is CASSGQIGETQYF. CDR3 sequence (DNA): TGTGCCAGCAGTGGGCAAATCGGAGAGACCCAGTACTTC.

This clonotype was counted many times. The chain has TRBV7-2 and TRBJ2-7, with 7 positions matching TRBD2. Germline V CDR1 and CDR2: SGHTA, FQGNSA. J lost 2 bases, V lost 2 bases, and 6 bases had no gene match. The CDR3 spans 15 residues. The DNA of the CDR3 is TGTGCCAGCAGCTTACGGGGGGATGGAACCTACGAGCAGTACTTC. This gives the protein CASSLRGDGTYEQYF.

This clonotype was recorded at least ten times. The rearrangement uses TRBV27 and TRBJ2-2; unclear D gene. Germline CDR1 and CDR2: MNHEY and SMNVEV (reference sequence). The V end was cut by 0 bases, the J end by 7 bases, with 6 bases between. This CDR3 contains 13 residues. The CDR3 nucleotides are TGTGCCAGCAGTTTATCTGGGTTCGGGGAGCTGTTTTTT. Translated: CASSLSGFGELFF.

This clonotype was counted at least ten times. The chain joins TRBV20-1 to TRBJ1-2, with D unresolved. Trimming shortened V by 6 bases and J by 1 base, and 12 bases separated the two germline ends. The CDR3 is made up of 13 amino acids. CDR1 DFQATT and CDR2 SNEGSKA come from the germline V gene (reference sequence). CDR3 protein: CSAILDGNYGYTF. The CDR3 DNA is TGCAGTGCCATCCTGGACGGTAACTATGGCTACACCTTC.

The gene calls are TRBV9 and TRBJ1-6, with D tentatively TRBD1 (5 bases). The CDR3 length is 16 residues. V was shortened by 4 bases and J by 8 bases, with 19 bases between the two germline ends. Germline CDR1 reads SGDLS; CDR2 reads YYNGEE. The CDR3 region is CASSLLPQVGDSPLHF. The CDR3 coding sequence is TGTGCCAGCAGCCTACTACCACAGGTGGGGGATTCACCCCTCCACTTT. Combining the CDR3 with reference TRBV9 and TRBJ1-6 gives the whole variable domain DSGVTQTPKHLITATGQRVTLRCSPRSGDLSVYWYQQSLDQGLQFLIQYYNGEERAKGNILERFSAQQFPDLHSELNLSSLELGDSALYFCASSLLPQVGDSPLHFGNGTRLTVT.

This clonotype was found many times. This chain links TRBV27 with TRBJ1-1; no reliable D call. The CDR3 consists of 16 residues. Trimming stripped 0 bases from V and 4 bases from J, with 15 bases between. Germline V lookup: CDR1 MNHEY, CDR2 SMNVEV (reference sequence). The CDR3 is CASSLSAGMGSTEAFF. CDR3 DNA sequence: TGTGCCAGCAGTTTATCAGCGGGGATGGGTTCCACTGAAGCTTTCTTT.

This clonotype has ten or more counts. V gene TRBV20-1 combines with J gene TRBJ1-5; 7 nucleotides match TRBD1. This CDR3 region has 15 residues. From germline, CDR1 is DFQATT and CDR2 SNEGSKA (reference sequence). J gave up 1 base and V 1 base, and 4 bases lay outside the gene matches. The CDR3: CSARVDRESNQPQHF. The DNA of the CDR3 is TGCAGTGCTAGAGTAGACAGGGAGAGCAATCAGCCCCAGCATTTT.

In its sample, this clonotype was seen many times. This chain connects TRBV6-5 to TRBJ2-7; 9 bases fit TRBD1. The germline CDR1 and CDR2 sequences are MNHEY and SVGAGI. The CDR3 is 15 residues long. The trim removed 6 bases at V and 7 bases at J, leaving 13 bases unmatched. CDR3 sequence reads: CASSLTRDRVQEQYF. CDR3 bases: TGTGCCAGCAGCCTTACCCGGGACAGGGTGCAGGAGCAGTACTTC.

This clonotype has ten or more counts. V gene TRBV30 combines with J gene TRBJ2-5, with 7 bases aligning to TRBD2. CDR3 length equals 11 residues. Trimming cost V 7 bases and J 3 bases; bases outside gene matches: 2. Germline V gene data show CDR1 as GTSNPN and CDR2 as SVGIG (reference sequence). The CDR3: CALGREETQYF. In DNA, the CDR3 is TGTGCCTTAGGGAGGGAAGAGACCCAGTACTTC.

This clonotype was detected many times. CDR3 sequence: CASSQVAKFEAFF. The CDR3 coding sequence is TGTGCCAGCAGCCAAGTCGCAAAGTTTGAAGCTTTCTTT. The rearrangement uses TRBV14 and TRBJ1-1; D is uncertain. The CDR3 totals 13 residues. The V gene's germline CDR1 is SGHDN and CDR2 FVKESK. Trimming removed 1 base at V and 7 bases at J, with 10 bases between. The variable domain in full, completed from reference TRBV14 and TRBJ1-1, reads EAGVTQFPSHSVIEKGQTVTLRCDPISGHDNLYWYRRVMGKEIKFLLHFVKESKQDESGMPNNRFLAERTGGTYSTLKVQPAELEDSGVYFCASSQVAKFEAFFGQGTRLTVV.

Many counts were recorded for this clonotype. The chain uses TRBV20-1 and TRBJ2-5; 7 nucleotides line up with TRBD1. Germline V CDR1 and CDR2: DFQATT, SNEGSKA (reference sequence). The CDR3 contains 14 residues. With 6 bases clipped from V and 5 bases from J, the junction kept 12 bases outside the gene matches. The CDR3 nucleotides read TGCAGTGCATCTCTAGGGGGCCTTCATGAGACCCAGTACTTC. It specifies CSASLGGLHETQYF.

The rearrangement links TRBV5-1 to TRBJ1-2; maybe TRBD1 (5 bases). The CDR3 has 14 amino acids. Trimming left V 2 bases short and J 7 bases short, with 15 bases between. Germline V gene data show CDR1 as SGHRS and CDR2 as YFSETQ. DNA of the CDR3: TGCGCCAGCAGCTTTGACAACCAAAGGGGTGGCTACACCTTC. It codes for CASSFDNQRGGYTF.

This clonotype was observed many times. The chain is built from TRBV12-3 or TRBV12-4 and TRBJ2-2; 8 positions agree with TRBD1. The CDR3 runs 15 residues. The ends lost 5 bases at V and 3 bases at J; junction bases unmatched: 5. Here the CDR3 reads CASSDRGVDTGELFF. CDR3 in DNA: TGTGCCAGCAGTGACAGGGGAGTTGACACCGGGGAGCTGTTTTTT.

This clonotype came up many times. This chain joins TRBV6-4 and TRBJ1-1, with 7 bases identical to TRBD1. This CDR3 is 14 amino acids long. After removal of 8 bases from V and 4 bases from J, the junction contained 10 bases not matched to a gene. Germline loops: CDR1 MRHNA, CDR2 SNTAGT. In DNA form, the CDR3 reads TGTGCCAGCTCAAGACAGGGAGGTGTCACTGAAGCTTTCTTT. Translating it yields CASSRQGGVTEAFF.

The chain recombines TRBV20-1 with TRBJ2-5, with 11 bases identical to TRBD2. Germline V gives CDR1 DFQATT, CDR2 SNEGSKA (reference sequence). The CDR3 covers 15 residues. V dropped 2 bases and J dropped 4; count of bases not matched to a gene: 6. The CDR3 protein is CSARPLAGGRETQYF. The CDR3, as DNA: TGCAGTGCTAGACCCTTAGCGGGAGGGAGAGAGACCCAGTACTTC.